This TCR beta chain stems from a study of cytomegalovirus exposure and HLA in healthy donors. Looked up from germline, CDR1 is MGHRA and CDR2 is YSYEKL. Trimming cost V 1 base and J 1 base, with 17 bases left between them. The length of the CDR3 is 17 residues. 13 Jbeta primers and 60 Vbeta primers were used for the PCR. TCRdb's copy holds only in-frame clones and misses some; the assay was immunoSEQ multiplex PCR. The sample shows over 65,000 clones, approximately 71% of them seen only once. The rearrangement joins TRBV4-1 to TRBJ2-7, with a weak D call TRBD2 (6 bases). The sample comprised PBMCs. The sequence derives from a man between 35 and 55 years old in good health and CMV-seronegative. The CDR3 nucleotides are TGCGCCAGCAGCCAAGGGGTGTGGGGGGAAAGGTCCTACGAGCAGTACTTC. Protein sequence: CASSQGVWGERSYEQYF.